Listed here are 20 T cell receptor beta chains from one sample, sequenced in a study of T cell repertoires in cytomegalovirus infection. TCRdb independently ran MiXCR on the reads; one entry per CDR3 protein. Here the sample spans 210,000 or so distinct CDR3 sequences, around 6.4% being singletons. Sequencing was done on a sample of PBMCs. Every receptor here comes from a human donor in good health (CMV status not recorded). Some clones in this sample may be carry-over from other donors' samples.

This clonotype appeared many times. The rearrangement uses TRBV9 and TRBJ1-1, with D perhaps matching TRBD1 (6 bases). This CDR3 is 13 amino acids long. Germline V gene data show CDR1 as SGDLS and CDR2 as YYNGEE. With 1 base removed from V and 6 bases from J, the gap between germline ends came to 10 bases. The CDR3 loop reads CASSVRGAAEAFF. Written as DNA, the CDR3 is TGTGCCAGCAGCGTACGGGGGGCAGCTGAAGCTTTCTTT.

This clonotype came up many times. V and J are TRBV6-1 and TRBJ1-1; tentative D call: TRBD1 (5 bases). Germline V lookup: CDR1 MNHNS, CDR2 SASEGT. The CDR3 runs 14 residues. Trimming cost V 5 bases and J 0 bases, with 10 bases left between them. The CDR3 protein is CASSTTAMNTEAFF. CDR3 nucleotide sequence: TGTGCCAGCAGTACGACAGCCATGAACACTGAAGCTTTCTTT.

This clonotype was recorded many times. This chain connects TRBV7-2 to TRBJ2-7; D may be TRBD2 (5 bases). Trimming removed 2 bases at V and 12 bases at J, with 17 bases between. The CDR3 extends over 13 amino acids. From germline, CDR1 is SGHTA and CDR2 FQGNSA. This CDR3 reads CASSLNSDGRGYF. CDR3 sequence (DNA): TGTGCCAGCAGCTTAAATTCGGACGGACGGGGGTACTTC. Looking up the rest from reference TRBV7-2 and TRBJ2-7 gives the full variable domain: GAGVSQSPSNKVTEKGKDVELRCDPISGHTALYWYRQSLGQGLEFLIYFQGNSAPDKSGLPSDRFSAERTGGSVSTLTIQRTQQEDSAVYLCASSLNSDGRGYFGPGTRLTVT.

A few counts support this clonotype. The chain joins TRBV20-1 to TRBJ1-1; D is perhaps TRBD1 (6 bases). V gave up 3 bases and J gave up 13 bases, with 15 bases separating them. CDR3 length: 11 amino acids. In germline, CDR1 is DFQATT, CDR2 SNEGSKA (reference sequence). This CDR3 reads CSASQGLKGFF. The CDR3 DNA follows: TGCAGTGCTAGCCAGGGGTTGAAGGGTTTCTTT.

This clonotype was detected many times. V and J are TRBV28 and TRBJ1-2, with D hard to call. The CDR3 length is 16 residues. Germline V gene data show CDR1 as MDHEN and CDR2 as SYDVKM. V lost 6 bases and J lost 3, with 20 bases in between. The chain's CDR3 is CASRSPTRHADYGYTF. The CDR3 DNA reads as TGTGCCAGCAGATCACCAACCCGACACGCCGACTATGGCTACACCTTC.

The rearrangement uses TRBV20-1 and TRBJ1-1; D is possibly TRBD1 (5 bases). Germline V lookup: CDR1 DFQATT, CDR2 SNEGSKA (reference sequence). Trimming shortened V by 2 bases and J by 8 bases, and 12 bases separated the two germline ends. The CDR3 spans 12 residues. In nucleotides, the CDR3 is TGCAGTGCTAGAAGGGGTTCCCCCGAAGCTTTCTTT. It specifies CSARRGSPEAFF.

Regarding this clonotype: One base away lies a much larger clone, so this may be a sequencing read error. The gene calls are TRBV29-1 and TRBJ2-7; 9 bases align to TRBD2. V was pared by 2 bases and J by 3 bases, with 2 bases of the junction left unmatched. Germline V gene data show CDR1 as SQVTM and CDR2 as ANQGSEA. This CDR3 has 13 residues. In DNA form, the CDR3 reads TGCAGCGTTGAACTAGCGGGGAACTACGAGCAGTACTTC. The encoded protein is CSVELAGNYEQYF.

This clonotype showed up many times. The V call is TRBV9, the J call TRBJ1-2, with D possibly being TRBD1 (5 bases). The V gene lost 0 bases and the J gene lost 4 bases, with 19 bases spanning the gap. Germline V gene lookup returns CDR1 SGDLS and CDR2 YYNGEE. CDR3 length: 17 residues. CDR3 nucleotides: TGTGCCAGCAGCGTAGAAGGAACCCCCGGGGCCTTCTATGGCTACACCTTC. Translation gives CASSVEGTPGAFYGYTF.

This clonotype was counted a few times. The chain couples TRBV29-1 to TRBJ2-1; 8 bases are shared with TRBD1. CDR1 and CDR2 from the germline V gene are SQVTM and ANQGSEA. The CDR3 is made up of 11 amino acids. The V and J ends lost 8 bases and 8 bases, in that order; junction bases with no gene match: 5. The CDR3 loop reads CSLGQGHEQFF. DNA for the CDR3: TGCAGCCTCGGACAGGGTCATGAGCAGTTCTTC.

This clonotype showed up many times. The chain links TRBV7-3 to TRBJ2-1; D may be TRBD2 (6 bases). From germline, CDR1 is SGHTA and CDR2 FQGTGA. V was pared by 0 bases and J by 5 bases, with 8 bases between. The CDR3 extends over 14 amino acids. CDR3 sequence reads: CASSLTGGNNEQFF. The CDR3 DNA is TGTGCCAGCAGCTTAACTGGCGGGAACAATGAGCAGTTCTTC.

This clonotype was recorded a few times. The V call is TRBV2, the J call TRBJ2-2, with unresolved D. CDR3 length equals 16 residues. With 1 base removed from V and 0 bases from J, the gap between germline ends came to 9 bases. The germline CDR1 and CDR2 sequences are SNHLY and FYNNEI. CDR3 residues: CASSEEQIANTGELFF. The CDR3, as DNA: TGTGCCAGCAGTGAAGAACAAATCGCGAACACCGGGGAGCTGTTTTTT.

This clonotype has a count of ten or more. V gene TRBV12-3 or TRBV12-4 combines with J gene TRBJ2-7; 8 positions match TRBD1. Trimming at V came to 6 bases and at J to 1 base, leaving 2 bases not matched to a gene. This CDR3 spans 13 amino acids. The CDR3 here is CASSRGPSYEQYF. In DNA, the CDR3 is TGTGCCAGCAGCAGGGGGCCATCCTACGAGCAGTACTTC.

The chain links TRBV28 to TRBJ1-1; 7 bases are shared with TRBD1. CDR1 and CDR2 from the germline V gene are MDHEN and SYDVKM. CDR3 size: 14 residues. J lost 4 bases, V lost 2 bases, and 4 bases had no gene match. The CDR3 loop is CASSLTGAGTEAFF. The CDR3, as DNA: TGTGCCAGCAGTTTAACAGGGGCGGGCACTGAAGCTTTCTTT.

To note about this clonotype: Given a much more abundant clone one base away, this may be a read error. This sequence joins TRBV7-9 and TRBJ1-1, with 9 bases identical to TRBD1. Germline V gene data show CDR1 as SEHNR and CDR2 as FQNEAQ (reference sequence). CDR3 length: 13 residues. The CDR3 loop is CASSQTGGTEVFF. CDR3 DNA sequence: TGTGCCAGCAGCCAAACAGGGGGCACTGAAGTTTTCTTT.

Ten or more counts support this clonotype. The chain carries TRBV10-2 and TRBJ1-1; the D is unclear. The ends were cut back, 1 base at V and 5 bases at J, with 2 bases in the middle. The CDR3 runs to 11 residues. The germline CDR1 and CDR2 sequences are WSHSY and SAAADI. The CDR3 coding sequence is TGCGCCAGCAGTGAGTATACTGAAGCTTTCTTT. Translated: CASSEYTEAFF.

This clonotype has a count of ten or more. V is TRBV19 and J is TRBJ2-2; maybe TRBD2 (6 bases). This CDR3 has 16 amino acids. CDR1 is LNHDA, CDR2 SQIVND, per germline (reference sequence). V was pared by 7 bases and J by 4 bases, with 19 bases between. CDR3 protein: CASNRAGKAGTGELFF. The CDR3 DNA sequence: TGTGCCAGTAACAGAGCCGGGAAAGCGGGCACCGGGGAGCTGTTTTTT.

The V and J genes are TRBV5-4 and TRBJ2-3; 11 positions agree with TRBD2. After removal of 3 bases from V and 8 bases from J, the junction contained 11 bases not matched to a gene. Germline values: CDR1 SGHNT, CDR2 YYREEE (reference sequence). The CDR3 totals 16 residues. In DNA form, the CDR3 reads TGTGCCAGCAGCTGGCTTAGCGGGGGGGCGAGTGGTACGCAGTATTTT. This gives the protein CASSWLSGGASGTQYF.

In this sample, this clonotype turned up many times. J is TRBJ2-2 and V is TRBV15; D tentatively reads TRBD1 or TRBD2 (5 bases each). In germline, CDR1 is LNHNV, CDR2 YYDKDF (reference sequence). The length of the CDR3 is 14 residues. V shed 5 bases and J shed 6 bases, with 13 bases lying between them. The chain's CDR3 is CATSWDRPAGELFF. CDR3 coding DNA: TGTGCCACCAGCTGGGACCGGCCCGCCGGGGAGCTGTTTTTT. Together with reference TRBV15 and TRBJ2-2, the CDR3 gives the full variable domain: DAMVIQNPRYQVTQFGKPVTLSCSQTLNHNVMYWYQQKSSQAPKLLFHYYDKDFNNEADTPDNFQSRRPNTSFCFLDIRSPGLGDTAMYLCATSWDRPAGELFFGEGSRLTVL.

In this sample, this clonotype turned up many times. The V and J genes are TRBV29-1 and TRBJ1-1, with 7 bases identical to TRBD1. This CDR3 is built from 13 residues. CDR1 is SQVTM, CDR2 ANQGSEA, per germline. Trimming cost V 5 bases and J 4 bases; bases outside gene matches: 7. The CDR3: CSVTATGLTEAFF. CDR3 coding DNA: TGCAGCGTTACCGCGACAGGGCTCACTGAAGCTTTCTTT.

This clonotype appeared many times. The J gene is TRBJ1-3, the V gene TRBV2, with D possibly TRBD1 on 5 matching bases. Trimming stripped 6 bases from V and 0 bases from J, with 15 bases between. Germline lookup yields CDR1 SNHLY and CDR2 FYNNEI. CDR3 length: 16 residues. The CDR3 DNA follows: TGTGCCAGCAGCCGACAGAGAACTAGCTCTGGAAACACCATATATTTT. Its translation: CASSRQRTSSGNTIYF.